This TCR beta chain stems from a study of OX40 agonist ivuxolimab in advanced cancers. Study-wide results and limits: At 0.1 to 3.0 mg/kg and by week 6, CD4+ and CD8+ T cells in the blood had expanded clonally. Relative to CD4+, CD8+ T cells held more expanded clones on average. Low normalized T-cell clonal expansion was also seen in some nonresponders.

Comment on this clone: Its specificity is not known.

Some clones are missing from TCRdb's copy, which holds only in-frame ones; the method was immunoSEQ multiplex PCR. The data contain tens of thousands of clones, roughly nine tenths of them singletons. The CDR3 is 13 amino acids. The V and J ends lost 2 bases and 0 bases respectively, with 4 bases between them. Germline-derived CDR1 and CDR2 are KGHSH and LQKENI. This clonotype was obtained from an adult with an advanced solid tumor such as melanoma, head and neck, liver or kidney cancer. Specimen: CD4+ or CD8+ T cells sorted from blood, collected in a trial of the OX40 agonist ivuxolimab. The genes are TRBV18 and TRBJ1-1; D gene uncertain. CDR3 bases: TGTGCCAGCTCACCAAGGATGAACACTGAAGCTTTCTTT. Encoded protein: CASSPRMNTEAFF.